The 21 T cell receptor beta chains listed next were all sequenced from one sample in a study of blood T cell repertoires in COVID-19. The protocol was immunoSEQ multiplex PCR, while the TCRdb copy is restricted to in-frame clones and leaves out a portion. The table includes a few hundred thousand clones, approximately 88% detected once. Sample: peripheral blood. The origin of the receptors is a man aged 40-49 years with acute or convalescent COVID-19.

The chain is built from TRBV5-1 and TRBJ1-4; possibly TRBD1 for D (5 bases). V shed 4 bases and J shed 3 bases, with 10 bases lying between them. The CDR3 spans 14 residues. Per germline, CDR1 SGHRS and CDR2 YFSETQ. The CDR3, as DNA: TGCGCCAGCAGCCTAGACAGTCCTAATGAAAAACTGTTTTTT. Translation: CASSLDSPNEKLFF.

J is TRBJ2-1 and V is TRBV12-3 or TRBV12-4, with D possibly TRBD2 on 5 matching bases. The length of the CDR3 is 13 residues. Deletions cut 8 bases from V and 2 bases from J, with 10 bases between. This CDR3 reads CASSELAYNEQFF. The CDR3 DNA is TGTGCCAGCTCGGAACTAGCCTACAATGAGCAGTTCTTC.

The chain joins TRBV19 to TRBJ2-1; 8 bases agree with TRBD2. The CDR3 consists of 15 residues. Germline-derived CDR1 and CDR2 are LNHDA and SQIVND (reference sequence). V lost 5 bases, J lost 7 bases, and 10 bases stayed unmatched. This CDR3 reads CASSFRTSRVNEQFF. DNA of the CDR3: TGTGCCAGTAGTTTCCGGACTAGCAGGGTGAATGAGCAGTTCTTC.

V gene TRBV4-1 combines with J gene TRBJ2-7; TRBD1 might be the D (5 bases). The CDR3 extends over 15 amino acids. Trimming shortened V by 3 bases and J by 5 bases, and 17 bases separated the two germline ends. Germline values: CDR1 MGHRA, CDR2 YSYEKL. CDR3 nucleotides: TGCGCCAGCAGCCAGGCCACTTTAAGGGGTGACGAGCAGTACTTC. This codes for CASSQATLRGDEQYF.

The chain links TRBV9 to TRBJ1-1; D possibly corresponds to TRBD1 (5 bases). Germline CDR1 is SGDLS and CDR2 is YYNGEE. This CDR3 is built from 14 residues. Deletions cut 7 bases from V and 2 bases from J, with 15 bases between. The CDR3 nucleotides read TGTGCCAGCGGACCCCTCAGGGTAAACACTGAAGCTTTCTTT. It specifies CASGPLRVNTEAFF.

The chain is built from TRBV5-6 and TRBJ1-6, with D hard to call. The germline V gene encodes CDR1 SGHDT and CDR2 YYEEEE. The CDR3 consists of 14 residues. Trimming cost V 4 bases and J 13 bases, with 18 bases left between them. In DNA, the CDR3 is TGTGCCAGCAGCCGACTTTTAGGAAAACTGCCCCTCCACTTT. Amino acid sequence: CASSRLLGKLPLHF. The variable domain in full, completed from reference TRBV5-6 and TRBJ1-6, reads DAGVTQSPTHLIKTRGQQVTLRCSPKSGHDTVSWYQQALGQGPQFIFQYYEEEERQRGNFPDRFSGHQFPNYSSELNVNALLLGDSALYLCASSRLLGKLPLHFGNGTRLTVT.

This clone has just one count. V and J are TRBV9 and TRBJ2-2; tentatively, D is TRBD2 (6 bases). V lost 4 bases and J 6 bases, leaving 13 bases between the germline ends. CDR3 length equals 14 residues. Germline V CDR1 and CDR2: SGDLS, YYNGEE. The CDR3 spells CASSPWRVPGELFF. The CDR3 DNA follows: TGTGCCAGCAGCCCATGGAGGGTCCCCGGGGAGCTGTTTTTT.

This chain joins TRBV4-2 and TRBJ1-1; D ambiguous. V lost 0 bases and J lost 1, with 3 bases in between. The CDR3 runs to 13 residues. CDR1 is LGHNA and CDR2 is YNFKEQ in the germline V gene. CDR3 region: CASSQDGNTEAFF. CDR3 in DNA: TGTGCCAGCAGCCAAGACGGGAACACTGAAGCTTTCTTT.

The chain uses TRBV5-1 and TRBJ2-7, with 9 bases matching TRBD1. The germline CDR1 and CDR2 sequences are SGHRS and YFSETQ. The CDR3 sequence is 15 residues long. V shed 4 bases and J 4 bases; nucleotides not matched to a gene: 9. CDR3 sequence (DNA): TGCGCCAGCAGCCCGACCGGGACAGGGACTTACGAGCAGTACTTC. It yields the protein CASSPTGTGTYEQYF.

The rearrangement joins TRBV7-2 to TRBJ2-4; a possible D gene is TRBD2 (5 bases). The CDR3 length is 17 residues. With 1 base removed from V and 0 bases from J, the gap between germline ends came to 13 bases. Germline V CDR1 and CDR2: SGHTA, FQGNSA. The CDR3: CASSLEPGVIAKNIQYF. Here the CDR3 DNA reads TGTGCCAGCAGCTTAGAACCCGGGGTAATAGCCAAAAACATTCAGTACTTC.

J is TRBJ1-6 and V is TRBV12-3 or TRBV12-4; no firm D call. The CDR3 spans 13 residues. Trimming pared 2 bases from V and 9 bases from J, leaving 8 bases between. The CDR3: CASSLFGSSPLHF. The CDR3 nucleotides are TGTGCCAGCAGTTTATTCGGGAGTTCACCCCTCCACTTT.

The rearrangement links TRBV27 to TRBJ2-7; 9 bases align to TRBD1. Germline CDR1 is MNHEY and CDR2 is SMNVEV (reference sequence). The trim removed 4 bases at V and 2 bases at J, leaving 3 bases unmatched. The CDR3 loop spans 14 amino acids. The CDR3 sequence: CASSYDRGTYEQYF. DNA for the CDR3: TGTGCCAGCAGTTACGACAGGGGGACCTACGAGCAGTACTTC.

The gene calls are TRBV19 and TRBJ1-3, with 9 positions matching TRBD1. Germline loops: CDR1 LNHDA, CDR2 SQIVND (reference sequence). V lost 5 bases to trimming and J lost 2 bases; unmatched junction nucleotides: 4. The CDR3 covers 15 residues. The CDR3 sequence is CASSPGQGPGNTIYF. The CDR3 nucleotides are TGTGCCAGTAGTCCGGGACAGGGTCCTGGAAACACCATATATTTT. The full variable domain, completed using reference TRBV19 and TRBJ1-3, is DGGITQSPKYLFRKEGQNVTLSCEQNLNHDAMYWYRQDPGQGLRLIYYSQIVNDFQKGDIAEGYSVSREKKESFPLTVTSAQKNPTAFYLCASSPGQGPGNTIYFGEGSWLTVV.

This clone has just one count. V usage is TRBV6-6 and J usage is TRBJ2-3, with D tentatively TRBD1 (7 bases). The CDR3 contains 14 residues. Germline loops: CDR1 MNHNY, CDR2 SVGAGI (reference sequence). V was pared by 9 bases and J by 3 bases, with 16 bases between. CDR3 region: CASKTGRYTDTQYF. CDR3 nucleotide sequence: TGTGCCAGTAAGACAGGGAGGTATACAGATACGCAGTATTTT.

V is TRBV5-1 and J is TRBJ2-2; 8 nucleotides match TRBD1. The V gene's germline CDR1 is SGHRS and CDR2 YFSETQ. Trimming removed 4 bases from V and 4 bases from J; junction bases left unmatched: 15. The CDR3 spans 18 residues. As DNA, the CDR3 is TGCGCCAGCAGCACAGGACAGGGTGGAGGCAGGAGCACCGGGGAGCTGTTTTTT. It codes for CASSTGQGGGRSTGELFF.

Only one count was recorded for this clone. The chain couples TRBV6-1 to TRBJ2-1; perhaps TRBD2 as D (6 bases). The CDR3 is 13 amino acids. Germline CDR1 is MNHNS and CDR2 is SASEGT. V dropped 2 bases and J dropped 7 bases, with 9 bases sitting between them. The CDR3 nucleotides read TGTGCCAGCAGTGAATCTGGGAGGAATGAGCAGTTCTTC. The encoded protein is CASSESGRNEQFF.

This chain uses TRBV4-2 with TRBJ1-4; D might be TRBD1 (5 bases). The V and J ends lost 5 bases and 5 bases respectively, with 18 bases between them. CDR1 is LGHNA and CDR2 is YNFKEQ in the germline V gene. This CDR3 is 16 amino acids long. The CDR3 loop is CASSVRPGRENEKLFF. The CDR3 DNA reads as TGTGCCAGCAGCGTACGGCCGGGACGGGAGAATGAAAAACTGTTTTTT.

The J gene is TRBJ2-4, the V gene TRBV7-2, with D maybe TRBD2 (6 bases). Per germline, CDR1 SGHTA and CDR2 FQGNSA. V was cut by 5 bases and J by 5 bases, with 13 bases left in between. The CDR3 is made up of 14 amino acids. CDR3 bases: TGTGCCAGCAGCCCCGACTGGGAGGAAAACATTCAGTACTTC. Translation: CASSPDWEENIQYF.

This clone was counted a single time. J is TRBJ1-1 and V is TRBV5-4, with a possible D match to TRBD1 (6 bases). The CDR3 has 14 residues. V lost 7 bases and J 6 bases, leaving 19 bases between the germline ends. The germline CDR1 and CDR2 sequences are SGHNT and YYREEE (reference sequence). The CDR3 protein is CASAQISRGSEAFF. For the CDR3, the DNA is TGTGCCAGCGCTCAGATAAGCAGGGGTTCTGAAGCTTTCTTT.

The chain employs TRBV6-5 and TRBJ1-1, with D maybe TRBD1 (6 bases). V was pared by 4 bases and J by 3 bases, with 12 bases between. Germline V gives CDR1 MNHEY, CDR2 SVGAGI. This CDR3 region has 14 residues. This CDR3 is CASSSYRADTEAFF. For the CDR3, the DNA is TGTGCCAGCAGTTCCTACAGGGCGGACACTGAAGCTTTCTTT.

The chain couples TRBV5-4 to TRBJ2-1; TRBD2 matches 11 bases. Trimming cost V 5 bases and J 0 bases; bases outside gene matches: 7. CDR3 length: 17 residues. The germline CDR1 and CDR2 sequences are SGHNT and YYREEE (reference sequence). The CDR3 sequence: CASSSLAGGYSYNEQFF. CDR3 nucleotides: TGTGCCAGCAGTTCTCTAGCGGGGGGTTACTCCTACAATGAGCAGTTCTTC.